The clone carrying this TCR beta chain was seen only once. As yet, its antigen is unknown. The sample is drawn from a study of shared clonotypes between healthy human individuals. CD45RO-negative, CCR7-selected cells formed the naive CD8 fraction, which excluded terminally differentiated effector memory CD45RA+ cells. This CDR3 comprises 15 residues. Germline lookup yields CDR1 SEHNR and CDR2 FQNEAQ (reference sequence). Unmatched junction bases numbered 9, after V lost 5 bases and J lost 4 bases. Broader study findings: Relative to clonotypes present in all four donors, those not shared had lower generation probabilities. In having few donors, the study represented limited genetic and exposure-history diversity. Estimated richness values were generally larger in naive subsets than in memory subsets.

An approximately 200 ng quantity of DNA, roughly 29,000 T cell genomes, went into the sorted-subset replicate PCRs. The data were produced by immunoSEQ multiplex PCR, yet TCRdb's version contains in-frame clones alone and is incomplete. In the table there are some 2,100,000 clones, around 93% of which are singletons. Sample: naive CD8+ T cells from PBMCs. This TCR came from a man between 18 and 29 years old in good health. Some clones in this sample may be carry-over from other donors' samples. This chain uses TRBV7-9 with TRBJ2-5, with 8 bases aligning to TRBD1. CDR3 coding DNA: TGTGCCAGCAGCCGTACAGGGGGGCTAGGAGAGACCCAGTACTTC. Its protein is CASSRTGGLGETQYF.